What follows are 29 T cell receptor beta chains derived from one specimen sequenced in a study of metastatic and nonmetastatic thyroid tumors. TCRdb re-called clones via MiXCR from the PCR reads. Counted here are approximately 15,000 clones, roughly 12% occurring once; the ten biggest clones make up 14% to 15%. Thyroid surgery was performed in patients who had received no treatment beforehand. Sample: blood. Receptors originate from a female donor with papillary thyroid cancer or a benign thyroid nodule (not recorded which). Some clones in this sample may be carry-over from other donors' samples.

This clone was seen ten or more times. The genes are TRBV6-1 and TRBJ2-2; D is undetermined. Germline CDR1 and CDR2: MNHNS and SASEGT. The CDR3 runs 12 residues. Trimming stripped 9 bases from V and 3 bases from J, with 8 bases between. The DNA for the CDR3 is TGTGCCAGTGGGCACCACACCGGGGAGCTGTTTTTT. This gives the protein CASGHHTGELFF.

The chain joins TRBV11-2 to TRBJ2-1, with D maybe TRBD2 (7 bases). The length of the CDR3 is 14 residues. Germline lookup yields CDR1 SGHAT and CDR2 FQNNGV. V shed 4 bases and J shed 7 bases, with 14 bases lying between them. The CDR3 nucleotides are TGTGCCAGCAGCTCCGCGGGGGCGGGGAATGAGCAGTTCTTC. Translation gives CASSSAGAGNEQFF.

This clone was counted many times. The chain links TRBV4-1 to TRBJ2-7; TRBD2 aligns across 14 bases. V dropped 4 bases and J dropped 4; count of bases not matched to a gene: 12. Per germline, CDR1 MGHRA and CDR2 YSYEKL. This CDR3 spans 18 amino acids. The CDR3 is CASSLTALTSGRVYEQYF. CDR3 DNA: TGCGCCAGCAGCCTCACCGCACTGACTAGCGGGAGGGTATACGAGCAGTACTTC.

This clone has at least ten counts. The CDR3 region is CASSRRGQSNHEQYF. The CDR3 DNA is TGCGCCAGCAGCCGGCGGGGACAGTCTAATCACGAGCAGTACTTC. J is TRBJ2-7 and V is TRBV5-1, with D tentatively TRBD1 (7 bases). Germline V gives CDR1 SGHRS, CDR2 YFSETQ. The CDR3 is 15 amino acids. V was clipped by 4 bases and J by 5 bases, with 19 bases between them.

This clone appeared many times. This chain connects TRBV6-5 to TRBJ1-5; the D gene is possibly TRBD1 (5 bases). Trimming took off 2 bases at V and 0 bases at J, with 14 bases between the two ends. Germline assignment: CDR1 MNHEY and CDR2 SVGAGI. This CDR3 is built from 17 residues. This CDR3 reads CASSYRRARISNQPQHF. The CDR3 DNA reads as TGTGCCAGCAGTTACCGCAGGGCCAGGATTAGCAATCAGCCCCAGCATTTT.

In this sample, this clone turned up many times. The chain has TRBV19 and TRBJ1-2; 7 bases fit TRBD1. Germline lookup yields CDR1 LNHDA and CDR2 SQIVND (reference sequence). V gave up 4 bases and J gave up 3 bases; unmatched junction bases: 8. CDR3 size: 15 residues. The CDR3 spells CASSRGSGTDYGYTF. CDR3 in DNA: TGTGCCAGTAGTAGGGGATCGGGGACAGACTATGGCTACACCTTC. The variable domain in full, with the rest retrieved from reference TRBV19 and TRBJ1-2, is DGGITQSPKYLFRKEGQNVTLSCEQNLNHDAMYWYRQDPGQGLRLIYYSQIVNDFQKGDIAEGYSVSREKKESFPLTVTSAQKNPTAFYLCASSRGSGTDYGYTFGSGTRLTVV.

This clone was counted ten times or more. V and J are TRBV7-9 and TRBJ2-5, with 8 bases lining up with TRBD1. CDR3 length: 16 residues. V lost 0 bases and J lost 5; bases outside the gene matches: 8. The germline gives CDR1 SEHNR, CDR2 FQNEAQ (reference sequence). The CDR3 coding sequence is TGTGCCAGCAGCTTAGCCACAGGGGGTTTTTGGGAGACCCAGTACTTC. Protein product: CASSLATGGFWETQYF.

By share, this clone ranks as medium-sized. The V gene is TRBV19, the J gene TRBJ1-5; D not resolved. The CDR3 is 11 amino acids. The ends were cut back, 1 base at V and 11 bases at J, with 6 bases in the middle. Germline loops: CDR1 LNHDA, CDR2 SQIVND (reference sequence). The CDR3 DNA reads TGTGCCAGTAGTATAGGGTCAGCCCAGCATTTT. Protein product: CASSIGSAQHF.

In its sample, this clone was seen many times. The rearrangement joins TRBV5-6 to TRBJ1-2, with TRBD1 identical over 7 bases. Germline V lookup: CDR1 SGHDT, CDR2 YYEEEE. V shed 1 base, J shed 3 bases, and the junction held 3 bases outside the gene matches. The CDR3 has 14 residues. The CDR3 spells CASSLFRGHYGYTF. CDR3 DNA sequence: TGTGCCAGCAGCTTGTTTAGGGGGCACTATGGCTACACCTTC.

V and J are TRBV20-1 and TRBJ2-1; D not certain. Germline values: CDR1 DFQATT, CDR2 SNEGSKA (reference sequence). CDR3 length: 13 residues. V lost 0 bases and J lost 7, with 10 bases in between. In DNA, the CDR3 is TGCAGTGCTAGAGAACTGGGCGAAAATGAGCAGTTCTTC. Translated: CSARELGENEQFF.

Ten or more counts support this clone. V usage is TRBV5-1 and J usage is TRBJ2-1, with TRBD2 matching over 8 bases. J was trimmed by 2 bases and V by 6 bases; bases with no gene match: 10. This CDR3 has 16 amino acids. Germline CDR1 is SGHRS and CDR2 is YFSETQ. This CDR3 is CASTTIEREPYNEQFF. The CDR3, as DNA: TGCGCCAGCACCACTATAGAGCGGGAGCCCTACAATGAGCAGTTCTTC.

This clone was seen a handful of times. A single base separates this from a much larger clone, so it may be a read error. The gene calls are TRBV27 and TRBJ2-5; 8 bases map to TRBD2. The length of the CDR3 is 15 residues. V shed 10 bases and J 5 bases; nucleotides not matched to a gene: 15. The germline gives CDR1 MNHEY, CDR2 SMNVEV (reference sequence). CDR3 region: CANRPAGGIRETQYF. In DNA form, the CDR3 reads TGTGCCAACCGACCGGCGGGGGGAATTCGGGAGACCCAGTACTTC.

V is TRBV28 and J is TRBJ1-2; D is unresolved. Germline CDR1 MDHEN, CDR2 SYDVKM. This CDR3 contains 11 residues. DNA for the CDR3: TGTGAAACCAAGGCCCCCGATGGCTACACCTTC. It specifies CETKAPDGYTF.

As regards this clone: The germline gene is not matched at one end of the junction; a read error may be the cause. This chain links TRBV12-3 or TRBV12-4 with TRBJ1-6, with 7 positions matching TRBD1. The length of the CDR3 is 14 residues. The CDR3 DNA reads as TGTGCCAGCAGTAGGCCAGGGGGTAAGACACCCCGCCACTTT. Its protein product is CASSRPGGKTPRHF.

In its sample, this clone ranks as medium-sized. V is TRBV6-1 and J is TRBJ1-6; no firm D call. The CDR3 is made up of 14 amino acids. Germline lookup yields CDR1 MNHNS and CDR2 SASEGT. V was trimmed by 3 bases and J by 7 bases, leaving 10 bases between them. The CDR3 sequence is CASSEWGRNSPLHF. Here the CDR3 DNA reads TGTGCCAGCAGTGAGTGGGGTAGGAATTCACCCCTCCACTTT.

This clone was detected many times. The J gene is TRBJ2-5, the V gene TRBV20-1; no clear D gene. The CDR3 has 14 amino acids. The V and J ends lost 2 bases and 5 bases respectively, with 15 bases between them. Germline assignment: CDR1 DFQATT and CDR2 SNEGSKA (reference sequence). The CDR3 here is CSARKPGGFETQYF. For the CDR3, the DNA is TGCAGTGCTAGAAAGCCAGGCGGTTTTGAGACCCAGTACTTC.

The chain combines TRBV12-3 or TRBV12-4 with TRBJ2-1, with 10 bases lining up with TRBD2. V lost 3 bases, J lost 9 bases, and 5 bases stayed unmatched. CDR3 length: 14 residues. CDR3 residues: CASSLSGRGSEQFF. CDR3 bases: TGTGCCAGCAGTTTGAGCGGGAGGGGAAGTGAGCAGTTCTTC.

At least ten counts were recorded for this clone. The chain links TRBV18 to TRBJ2-5; D gene uncertain. V was cut by 3 bases and J by 1 base, with 9 bases left in between. CDR3 length: 14 amino acids. Germline values: CDR1 KGHSH, CDR2 LQKENI. In DNA, the CDR3 is TGTGCCAGCTCACCCGGTCCAATCCAAGAGACCCAGTACTTC. As protein: CASSPGPIQETQYF.

This clone was seen repeatedly, ten times or more. V gene TRBV10-2 combines with J gene TRBJ1-5; a weak D match, TRBD1 (5 bases). Trimming pared 0 bases from V and 0 bases from J, leaving 18 bases between. The CDR3 covers 19 residues. In germline, CDR1 is WSHSY, CDR2 SAAADI. The CDR3 loop reads CASSESIRGVGVSNQPQHF. CDR3 in DNA: TGCGCCAGCAGTGAGTCGATACGGGGGGTAGGAGTTAGCAATCAGCCCCAGCATTTT.

This clone came up many times. The rearrangement links TRBV20-1 to TRBJ1-5, with TRBD1 as a possible D gene (5 bases). Trimming removed 6 bases from V and 1 base from J, with 10 bases in between. The CDR3 runs 13 residues. From germline, CDR1 is DFQATT and CDR2 SNEGSKA (reference sequence). CDR3 in amino acids: CSARWDSNQPQHF. As DNA, the CDR3 is TGCAGTGCAAGATGGGACAGCAATCAGCCCCAGCATTTT.

This clone has a count of ten or more. The chain uses TRBV10-1 and TRBJ2-3; perhaps D is TRBD1 or TRBD2 (6 bases each). The V and J ends lost 4 bases and 5 bases respectively, with 13 bases between them. This CDR3 has 14 residues. CDR1 and CDR2 (germline): WNHNN, SYGVQD (reference sequence). The CDR3 DNA reads TGCGCCAGCAGTGGGACAGCGGGCGGAGATACGCAGTATTTT. Protein product: CASSGTAGGDTQYF.

As concerns this clone: One end of the junction does not line up with germline, which may come from a read error. This sequence joins TRBV27 and TRBJ1-2, with D possibly TRBD1 on 5 matching bases. This CDR3 comprises 13 residues. The germline CDR1 and CDR2 sequences are MNHEY and SMNVEV (reference sequence). The CDR3 spells CASSFQGVYGHTF. In nucleotides, the CDR3 is TGTGCCAGCAGTTTCCAGGGTGTCTATGGCCACACCTTC.

The J gene is TRBJ2-3, the V gene TRBV10-1, with D maybe TRBD1 (6 bases). Germline V gene data show CDR1 as WNHNN and CDR2 as SYGVQD (reference sequence). CDR3 size: 15 residues. The V and J ends lost 3 bases and 3 bases respectively, with 13 bases between them. The chain's CDR3 is CASSDPSGVTDTQYF. In nucleotides, the CDR3 is TGCGCCAGCAGTGACCCGTCAGGGGTTACAGATACGCAGTATTTT.

This clone was recorded at least ten times. The gene calls are TRBV7-8 and TRBJ1-3; the D gene is possibly TRBD1 (5 bases). There are 16 residues in the CDR3. Per germline, CDR1 SGHVS and CDR2 FQNEAQ. Trimming stripped 1 base from V and 3 bases from J, with 13 bases between. CDR3 sequence: CASSLDGDANGNTIYF. The CDR3 nucleotides are TGTGCCAGCAGCTTAGACGGGGACGCAAATGGAAACACCATATATTTT.

This clone was counted between two and nine times. V usage is TRBV5-4 and J usage is TRBJ2-7, with TRBD1 identical over 12 bases. Germline assignment: CDR1 SGHNT and CDR2 YYREEE (reference sequence). Trimming at V came to 4 bases and at J to 6 bases, leaving 8 bases not matched to a gene. This CDR3 is 15 amino acids long. This CDR3 reads CASSEPGQGAVEQYF. The CDR3 nucleotides read TGTGCCAGCAGCGAACCGGGACAGGGGGCAGTCGAGCAGTACTTC.

By share, this clone counts as medium-sized. This chain uses TRBV6-1 with TRBJ2-1, with D perhaps TRBD2 (5 bases). Germline V gives CDR1 MNHNS, CDR2 SASEGT. The CDR3 spans 13 residues. Trimming removed 5 bases at V and 9 bases at J, with 14 bases between. Here the CDR3 DNA reads TGTGCCAGCAGTACACTAGACGCGGGTGAGCAGTTCTTC. Amino acids: CASSTLDAGEQFF.

Points on this clone: Other nucleotide sequences from this sample produce the same CDR3. The chain links TRBV9 to TRBJ2-1; D unclear. CDR3 length equals 13 residues. The ends were cut back, 2 bases at V and 6 bases at J, with 9 bases in the middle. Germline CDR1 SGDLS, CDR2 YYNGEE. The DNA for the CDR3 is TGTGCCAGCAGCGTCCGGCCGGGCAATGAGCAGTTCTTC. Translating gives CASSVRPGNEQFF.

The table lists this clone with a count of one. Other DNA sequences in this sample translate to the same CDR3. This chain joins TRBV11-2 and TRBJ2-3; D not resolved. The CDR3 spans 16 residues. Germline V CDR1 and CDR2: SGHAT, FQNNGV. Deletions cut 1 base from V and 2 bases from J, with 13 bases between. CDR3 in amino acids: CASSLGGKGPTDTQYF. In DNA form, the CDR3 reads TGTGCCAGCAGCTTAGGTGGTAAGGGCCCCACAGATACGCAGTATTTT.

Within the sample, this clone is medium-sized. The CDR3 reads CASSLPADEQFF. CDR3 DNA sequence: TGCGCCAGCAGCTTGCCAGCCGATGAGCAGTTCTTC. The chain recombines TRBV5-1 with TRBJ2-1; D gene ambiguous. This CDR3 comprises 12 residues. V lost 1 base, J lost 8 bases, and 7 bases lay in between. Germline-derived CDR1 and CDR2 are SGHRS and YFSETQ.